The 32 T cell receptor beta chains below come from one sample, sequenced in a study of cytomegalovirus exposure and HLA in healthy donors. Use of 60 Vbeta and 13 Jbeta primers characterized the PCR. Only in-frame clones appear in the TCRdb table, and some are missing; sequencing was by immunoSEQ multiplex PCR. The sample's table shows 150,000 to 200,000 clones. The material sequenced was PBMCs. The receptors originated from a man aged 30 to 45 in good health and CMV-seronegative.

The rearrangement uses TRBV5-1 and TRBJ1-4, with D unclear. The CDR3 is 15 residues long. Looked up from germline, CDR1 is SGHRS and CDR2 is YFSETQ. V was shortened by 5 bases and J by 5 bases, with 16 bases between the two germline ends. The chain's CDR3 is CASRDRGDPNEKLFF. Written as DNA, the CDR3 is TGCGCCAGCAGGGACCGGGGAGATCCGAATGAAAAACTGTTTTTT.

In DNA, the CDR3 is TGTGCCAGCAAAGGGGGCTTCTCTGGGGCCAACGTCCTGACTTTC. Translating gives CASKGGFSGANVLTF. This chain uses TRBV6-5 with TRBJ2-6; 7 nucleotides agree with TRBD1. The CDR3 is 15 amino acids. The V and J ends lost 7 bases and 0 bases, in that order; junction bases with no gene match: 3. Germline V gene sequence: CDR1 MNHEY, CDR2 SVGAGI.

This sequence joins TRBV19 and TRBJ2-5; D possibly corresponds to TRBD1 (6 bases). The DNA end is a closer match to TRBJ2-7, so the J assignment may be wrong. This CDR3 spans 13 amino acids. Germline CDR1 is LNHDA and CDR2 is SQIVND (reference sequence). For the CDR3, the DNA is TGTGCCAGTAGTACCTCTCACAGGGCCGAGCAGTACTTC. Protein sequence: CASSTSHRAEQYF.

CDR3: CASGGTGELFF. The CDR3 bases are TGTGCTTCGGGAGGCACCGGGGAGCTGTTTTTT. This sequence joins TRBV30 and TRBJ2-2, with 7 bases fitting TRBD2. Germline CDR1 reads GTSNPN; CDR2 reads SVGIG (reference sequence). The CDR3 is made up of 11 amino acids.

V gene TRBV6-1 combines with J gene TRBJ2-7; 7 bases align to TRBD1. Germline CDR1 MNHNS, CDR2 SASEGT. With V trimmed by 6 bases and J by 1 base, 3 bases remained unmatched. The CDR3 spans 13 residues. CDR3 nucleotide sequence: TGTGCCAGCAGGGGGACAGCTTCCTACGAGCAGTACTTC. This translates into CASRGTASYEQYF.

The chain combines TRBV9 with TRBJ1-2; 9 bases match TRBD1. Germline V lookup: CDR1 SGDLS, CDR2 YYNGEE. The CDR3 sequence is 15 residues long. Germline trimming cut 4 bases from V and 7 bases from J; bases unmatched to any gene: 11. CDR3 DNA sequence: TGTGCCAGCAGCCCAGACAGGGGGTCTGGTTTTGGCTACACCTTC. Translation gives CASSPDRGSGFGYTF.

The chain recombines TRBV5-1 with TRBJ1-1; the match to TRBD1 covers 7 bases. Germline assignment: CDR1 SGHRS and CDR2 YFSETQ. This CDR3 spans 14 amino acids. Trimming took 4 bases from V and 1 from J; bases not matched to a gene: 4. The chain's CDR3 is CASSRDSTNTEAFF. As DNA, the CDR3 is TGCGCCAGCAGCCGGGACAGCACGAACACTGAAGCTTTCTTT.

The chain has TRBV5-1 and TRBJ1-4; 7 bases agree with TRBD1. This CDR3 contains 14 residues. Per the germline V gene, CDR1 is SGHRS and CDR2 is YFSETQ. V gave up 5 bases and J gave up 5 bases; unmatched junction bases: 6. The CDR3 loop is CASRTGSSNEKLFF. Here the CDR3 DNA reads TGCGCCAGCAGGACAGGGAGTTCGAATGAAAAACTGTTTTTT.

Turning to this clone: At one end the junction does not follow the germline gene, possibly because of a read error. The chain joins TRBV5-1 to TRBJ1-2; tentative D call: TRBD1 (6 bases). CDR3 length: 15 amino acids. Germline values: CDR1 SGHRS, CDR2 YFSETQ. CDR3 bases: TGTGCCAGCAGCCGGGTTCTGGCGGGGGCCGAGGGCTACACCTTC. Its protein is CASSRVLAGAEGYTF.

The chain has TRBV10-3 and TRBJ1-1, with 7 bases matching TRBD1. V dropped 6 bases and J dropped 0; count of bases not matched to a gene: 4. The germline V gene has CDR1 ENHRY and CDR2 SYGVKD. The CDR3 extends over 14 amino acids. For the CDR3, the DNA is TGTGCCATCAGGGGGACAGCCATGAACACTGAAGCTTTCTTT. Its protein is CAIRGTAMNTEAFF.

This chain uses TRBV11-2 with TRBJ2-5; 7 bases are shared with TRBD1. Trimming at V came to 3 bases and at J to 2 bases, leaving 3 bases not matched to a gene. The germline V gene has CDR1 SGHAT and CDR2 FQNNGV. There are 14 residues in the CDR3. CDR3 nucleotide sequence: TGTGCCAGCAGCTTTCAGGGGGTTCAAGAGACCCAGTACTTC. Translation gives CASSFQGVQETQYF.

This chain links TRBV7-9 with TRBJ1-2, with TRBD1 identical over 11 bases. CDR1 and CDR2 (germline): SEHNR, FQNEAQ (reference sequence). The CDR3 runs 14 residues. V gave up 5 bases and J gave up 7 bases; unmatched junction bases: 6. DNA for the CDR3: TGTGCCAGCAGCCGGTGGGACAGGGGGGCTGGCTACACCTTC. Protein product: CASSRWDRGAGYTF.

The chain employs TRBV18 and TRBJ1-2; 8 bases fit TRBD1. Germline CDR1 is KGHSH and CDR2 is LQKENI. This CDR3 contains 15 residues. J lost 2 bases, V lost 3 bases, and 5 bases had no gene match. Here the CDR3 DNA reads TGTGCCAGCTCACCGAATCGACAGGGGAACTATGGCTACACCTTC. It yields the protein CASSPNRQGNYGYTF.

The chain combines TRBV7-2 with TRBJ1-1; D not resolved. The germline V gene has CDR1 SGHTA and CDR2 FQGNSA. Trimming removed 2 bases at V and 5 bases at J, with 12 bases between. The CDR3 is 14 amino acids. CDR3 DNA: TGTGCCAGCAGCTTACGGGTGGAGAGAACTGAAGCTTTCTTT. Protein product: CASSLRVERTEAFF.

CDR3 nucleotides: TGTGCCAGCAGCTTCCGGGAGGGCCGGTACAATGAGCAGTTCTTC. Protein: CASSFREGRYNEQFF. The chain carries TRBV13 and TRBJ2-1; TRBD2 matches 8 bases. Per germline, CDR1 PRHDT and CDR2 FYEKMQ (reference sequence). This CDR3 contains 15 residues. Trimming removed 3 bases from V and 4 bases from J; junction bases left unmatched: 5.

The gene calls are TRBV6-5 and TRBJ2-2; 7 nucleotides align to TRBD1. V gave up 2 bases and J gave up 3 bases; unmatched junction bases: 3. The germline gives CDR1 MNHEY, CDR2 SVGAGI. The CDR3 extends over 15 amino acids. CDR3 sequence reads: CASSYATGYTGELFF. The CDR3 DNA reads as TGTGCCAGCAGTTACGCGACAGGGTACACCGGGGAGCTGTTTTTT.

The rearrangement uses TRBV29-1 and TRBJ2-7, with D perhaps matching TRBD1 (6 bases). Germline CDR1 and CDR2: SQVTM and ANQGSEA. The germline V and J ends were trimmed by 7 bases and 1 base, with 20 bases remaining between them. CDR3 length equals 15 residues. Here the CDR3 DNA reads TGCAGCGCTATGGGAATGTCAGGGGAGTCCTACGAGCAGTACTTC. It specifies CSAMGMSGESYEQYF.

J is TRBJ2-7 and V is TRBV27, with 11 bases that match TRBD2. The CDR3 loop spans 17 amino acids. Germline values: CDR1 MNHEY, CDR2 SMNVEV (reference sequence). V lost 2 bases and J lost 2; bases outside the gene matches: 8. The CDR3: CASSLGLVAGGTYEQYF. Written as DNA, the CDR3 is TGTGCCAGCAGTTTAGGCCTCGTAGCGGGAGGGACCTACGAGCAGTACTTC.

This chain joins TRBV19 and TRBJ1-1; D remains ambiguous. V dropped 5 bases and J dropped 2 bases, with 9 bases sitting between them. Germline V gene data show CDR1 as LNHDA and CDR2 as SQIVND (reference sequence). The CDR3 runs to 13 residues. CDR3 bases: TGTGCCAGTAGTGGGCAGGAAAACACTGAAGCTTTCTTT. It yields the protein CASSGQENTEAFF.

The chain links TRBV6-6 to TRBJ2-6; a weak D match, TRBD2 (5 bases). The V gene lost 2 bases and the J gene lost 3 bases, with 11 bases spanning the gap. The CDR3 totals 16 residues. Germline V CDR1 and CDR2: MNHNY, SVGAGI (reference sequence). CDR3 sequence (DNA): TGTGCCAGCAGTTACACCTCCGGGGATGGGGCCAACGTCCTGACTTTC. It yields the protein CASSYTSGDGANVLTF.

The chain uses TRBV27 and TRBJ1-1, with D hard to call. The CDR3 length is 19 residues. Trimming stripped 4 bases from V and 7 bases from J, with 31 bases between. Germline CDR1 reads MNHEY; CDR2 reads SMNVEV (reference sequence). CDR3 nucleotide sequence: TGTGCCAGCAGTTCAACTGGTCGAGGGCTAACTTACCCACGACTTGAAGCTTTCTTT. It codes for CASSSTGRGLTYPRLEAFF.

The chain carries TRBV2 and TRBJ2-4, with unresolved D. Germline assignment: CDR1 SNHLY and CDR2 FYNNEI. The CDR3 runs to 13 residues. With 4 bases removed from V and 0 bases from J, the gap between germline ends came to 4 bases. CDR3 protein: CASSGLAKNIQYF. The CDR3 bases are TGTGCCAGCAGTGGACTAGCCAAAAACATTCAGTACTTC.

The rearrangement uses TRBV2 and TRBJ1-1; maybe TRBD1 (5 bases). Trimming shortened V by 2 bases and J by 3 bases, and 10 bases separated the two germline ends. Germline V CDR1 and CDR2: SNHLY, FYNNEI. CDR3 length equals 14 residues. This CDR3 reads CASSEQGGDTEAFF. In DNA form, the CDR3 reads TGTGCCAGCAGTGAACAGGGAGGTGACACTGAAGCTTTCTTT.

V gene TRBV9 combines with J gene TRBJ2-7; the D gene is possibly TRBD1 (6 bases). The CDR3 is made up of 12 amino acids. CDR1 and CDR2 (germline): SGDLS, YYNGEE. The germline V and J ends were trimmed by 3 bases and 5 bases, with 9 bases remaining between them. The CDR3 reads CASSGGPHEQYF. The CDR3 DNA reads TGTGCCAGCAGCGGGGGGCCCCACGAGCAGTACTTC.

The gene calls are TRBV18 and TRBJ2-1; TRBD2 aligns across 12 bases. Trimming removed 3 bases from V and 7 bases from J; junction bases left unmatched: 7. The CDR3 consists of 16 residues. Germline CDR1 reads KGHSH; CDR2 reads LQKENI. The CDR3 sequence is CASSPLAGGPINEQFF. The DNA for the CDR3 is TGTGCCAGCTCACCCCTAGCGGGAGGGCCGATAAATGAGCAGTTCTTC.

This sequence joins TRBV5-1 and TRBJ2-3; 15 nucleotides match TRBD2. Germline loops: CDR1 SGHRS, CDR2 YFSETQ. The CDR3 is 16 amino acids. Germline trimming cut 3 bases from V and 4 bases from J; bases unmatched to any gene: 3. CDR3 coding DNA: TGCGCCAGCAGCTCTGGACTAGCGGGAGGGGCAGATACGCAGTATTTT. It codes for CASSSGLAGGADTQYF.

The chain is built from TRBV4-1 and TRBJ2-7; 7 bases fit TRBD1. Per the germline V gene, CDR1 is MGHRA and CDR2 is YSYEKL. The trim removed 4 bases at V and 1 base at J, leaving 4 bases unmatched. This CDR3 has 14 amino acids. The CDR3 sequence: CASSPPGQSYEQYF. For the CDR3, the DNA is TGCGCCAGCAGCCCCCCGGGACAGTCCTACGAGCAGTACTTC.

The chain combines TRBV10-1 with TRBJ1-1; 7 bases match TRBD1. V shed 6 bases, J shed 1 base, and the junction held 2 bases outside the gene matches. Germline CDR1 and CDR2: WNHNN and SYGVQD (reference sequence). This CDR3 has 13 residues. The CDR3 DNA is TGCGCCAGCAGGACAGGGAAGAACACTGAAGCTTTCTTT. This encodes CASRTGKNTEAFF.

The genes are TRBV11-3 and TRBJ2-2; 8 bases are shared with TRBD1. J gave up 0 bases and V 6 bases, and 12 bases lay outside the gene matches. CDR1 is SGHNT, CDR2 YENEEA, per germline. The CDR3 spans 18 residues. In DNA, the CDR3 is TGTGCCAGCAGGCGCGGACAGGGACTCCTCGCGAACACCGGGGAGCTGTTTTTT. Protein sequence: CASRRGQGLLANTGELFF.

The chain carries TRBV12-5 and TRBJ2-3, with a possible D match to TRBD2 (5 bases). CDR1 and CDR2 from the germline V gene are LGHNT and FRNRAP. The CDR3 is made up of 12 amino acids. V dropped 8 bases and J dropped 5 bases, with 11 bases sitting between them. CDR3: CASSSSLDTQYF. The DNA of the CDR3 is TGTGCTAGTTCTTCTAGCCTAGATACGCAGTATTTT. Combining the CDR3 with reference TRBV12-5 and TRBJ2-3 gives the whole variable domain DARVTQTPRHKVTEMGQEVTMRCQPILGHNTVFWYRQTMMQGLELLAYFRNRAPLDDSGMPKDRFSAEMPDATLATLKIQPSEPRDSAVYFCASSSSLDTQYFGPGTRLTVL.

The chain carries TRBV5-1 and TRBJ2-3; 7 bases map to TRBD2. Germline CDR1 is SGHRS and CDR2 is YFSETQ. This CDR3 has 14 amino acids. J lost 4 bases, V lost 1 base, and 3 bases had no gene match. DNA for the CDR3: TGCGCCAGCAGCTTGCCAGGGAGGGCAGATACGCAGTATTTT. Translating gives CASSLPGRADTQYF.

The rearrangement joins TRBV11-2 to TRBJ1-4, with TRBD1 matching over 10 bases. CDR1 is SGHAT and CDR2 is FQNNGV in the germline V gene. This CDR3 is built from 17 residues. V gave up 1 base and J gave up 7 bases; unmatched junction bases: 9. The DNA for the CDR3 is TGTGCCAGCAGCTTAGGTTTTATGGACAGGGGGAGTGAAAAACTGTTTTTT. Translating gives CASSLGFMDRGSEKLFF.